These 8 T cell receptor beta chains were all obtained from the same sample, sequenced in a study of T cells in Graves' hyperthyroidism and ophthalmopathy (dated by TCRdb to between 2019 and 2020). Libraries were made using multiplex PCR. The instrument was an Illumina HiSeq 2000. The TCR beta CDR3 regions were amplified from the RNA transcripts. The TCR CDR3 was subjected to a first round of RT-PCR using the HTBI primer set and the Qiagen OneStep RT-PCR kit. The public reads were reanalyzed by TCRdb: fastp trimming at Q25, MiXCR alignment, in-frame beta chains only. Each CDR3 protein appears once, grouped with its most common genes and DNA. The table for this sample lists 400,000 to 500,000 distinct CDR3 sequences; 13% to 15% of them were counted only once. Clones ranked in the top ten supply around a sixth of the sample. Input material: blood. The receptor set was obtained from a woman aged 18-35 years with Graves' hyperthyroidism.

This clonotype was found many times. The rearrangement joins TRBV2 to TRBJ2-1, with 7 bases matching TRBD1. Losses at the gene ends were 8 bases for V and 5 bases for J; bases not matched to a gene: 6. Per the germline V gene, CDR1 is SNHLY and CDR2 is FYNNEI. The CDR3 length is 13 residues. For the CDR3, the DNA is TGTGCCAGCCAAGAGGGGGCCAACAATGAGCAGTTCTTC. Encoded protein: CASQEGANNEQFF.

This clonotype was seen at least ten times. The V gene is TRBV12-3 or TRBV12-4, the J gene TRBJ2-7, with 9 bases matching TRBD2. The CDR3 is made up of 15 amino acids. Trimming removed 6 bases from V and 4 bases from J; junction bases left unmatched: 10. The CDR3 coding sequence is TGTGCCAGCAGCGAAGGTGGGACTAGCTGGTACGAGCAGTACTTC. It is translated as CASSEGGTSWYEQYF.

The CDR3: CASSLTVTGELFF. The CDR3 nucleotides read TGTGCCAGCAGTTTGACGGTTACGGGGGAGCTGTTTTTT. The chain has TRBV12-3 or TRBV12-4 and TRBJ2-2; D unclear. V gave up 3 bases and J gave up 8 bases, with 10 bases separating them. The CDR3 is made up of 13 amino acids.

The V gene is TRBV9, the J gene TRBJ1-6, with D tentatively TRBD1 (5 bases). Trimming stripped 0 bases from V and 10 bases from J, with 11 bases between. The CDR3 length is 14 residues. Germline assignment: CDR1 SGDLS and CDR2 YYNGEE. The CDR3 protein is CASSVAQGGSPLHF. CDR3 DNA: TGTGCCAGCAGCGTAGCTCAGGGCGGGTCACCCCTCCACTTT. The full variable domain, completed using reference TRBV9 and TRBJ1-6, is DSGVTQTPKHLITATGQRVTLRCSPRSGDLSVYWYQQSLDQGLQFLIQYYNGEERAKGNILERFSAQQFPDLHSELNLSSLELGDSALYFCASSVAQGGSPLHFGNGTRLTVT.

Ten or more counts support this clonotype. This chain uses TRBV3-1 with TRBJ2-1, with no clear D. Trimming stripped 1 base from V and 7 bases from J, with 11 bases between. From germline, CDR1 is LGHDT and CDR2 YNNKEL (reference sequence). This CDR3 contains 14 residues. The CDR3 spells CASSQAVGWNEQFF. DNA of the CDR3: TGTGCCAGCAGCCAAGCGGTGGGTTGGAATGAGCAGTTCTTC.

This clonotype was observed at least ten times. The chain recombines TRBV10-3 with TRBJ2-5; D uncertain. CDR3 length: 14 amino acids. V was cut by 0 bases and J by 1 base, with 6 bases left in between. CDR1 is ENHRY and CDR2 is SYGVKD in the germline V gene. For the CDR3, the DNA is TGTGCCATCAGTGAGTCCGATGTCCAAGAGACCCAGTACTTC. It codes for CAISESDVQETQYF.

Only a few counts were recorded for this clonotype. The chain uses TRBV12-3 or TRBV12-4 and TRBJ2-1, with 8 bases lining up with TRBD2. With 6 bases clipped from V and 12 bases from J, the junction kept 16 bases outside the gene matches. The CDR3 sequence is 15 residues long. The CDR3 sequence: CASSPQQREFRVQFF. In nucleotides, the CDR3 is TGTGCCAGCAGCCCCCAACAGCGGGAGTTTAGGGTGCAGTTCTTC.

This clonotype was seen a few times. The chain's CDR3 is CASSRSPPVRAYGYTF. For the CDR3, the DNA is TGTGCCAGCAGCCGATCCCCCCCGGTCCGGGCCTATGGCTACACCTTC. The rearrangement joins TRBV14 to TRBJ1-2, with unresolved D. This CDR3 region has 16 residues. Germline CDR1 SGHDN, CDR2 FVKESK. The V end was cut by 4 bases, the J end by 4 bases, with 19 bases between.